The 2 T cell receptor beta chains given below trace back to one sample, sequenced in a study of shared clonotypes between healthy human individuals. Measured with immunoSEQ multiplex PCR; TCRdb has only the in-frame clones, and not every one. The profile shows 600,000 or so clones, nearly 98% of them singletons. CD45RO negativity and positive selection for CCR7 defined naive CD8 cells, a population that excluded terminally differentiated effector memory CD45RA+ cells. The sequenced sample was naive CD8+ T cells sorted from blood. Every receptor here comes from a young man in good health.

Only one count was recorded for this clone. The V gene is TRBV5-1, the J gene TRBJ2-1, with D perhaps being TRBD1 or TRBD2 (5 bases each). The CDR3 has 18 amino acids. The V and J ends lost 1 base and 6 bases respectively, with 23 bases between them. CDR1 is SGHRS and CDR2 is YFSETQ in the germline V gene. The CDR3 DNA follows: TGCGCCAGCAGCTTGTTGGAGGCAGGGCAGAGAGCAGGCAATGAGCAGTTCTTC. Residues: CASSLLEAGQRAGNEQFF.

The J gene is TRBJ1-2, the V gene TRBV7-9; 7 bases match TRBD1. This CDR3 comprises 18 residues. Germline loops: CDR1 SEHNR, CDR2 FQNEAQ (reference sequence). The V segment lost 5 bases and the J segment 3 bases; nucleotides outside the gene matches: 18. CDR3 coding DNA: TGTGCCAGCAGCCAACCTGACGCCCGACAGGGTTTTGACTATGGCTACACCTTC. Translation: CASSQPDARQGFDYGYTF.